The present T cell receptor beta chain was sequenced within a study of human T cells and chemical hapten exposure. Study-wide context: The upper back received 0.01% DPC by patch testing, with results read at 6 days.

V lost 1 base to trimming and J lost 6 bases; unmatched junction nucleotides: 4. The CDR3 extends over 14 amino acids. The germline CDR1 and CDR2 sequences are PRHDT and FYEKMQ (reference sequence). Within the library, unique molecular identifiers were attached to each individual cDNA molecule. TCRdb re-called the RACE reads with MiXCR, one entry per CDR3 protein. Found here are around 300,000 distinct CDR3 sequences, approximately 6.3% of them singletons; the top ten hold around 8.2%. The time point is: patch test 1, 2 weeks after DPC sensitization. The treatment denotes: therapeutic diphenylcyclopropenone sensitization with weekly scalp DPC. Total RNA came from unfractionated whole blood. This clonotype was detected ten times or more. Its antigen remains unknown. Findings and limits, study-wide: Once DPC sensitization occurred, TCRs above 1 in 1000 frequency showed no change.

The clonotype originates from a woman aged 18 to 35 with alopecia areata. Some clones in this sample may be carry-over from other donors' samples. The chain recombines TRBV13 with TRBJ2-3; 7 bases align to TRBD1. The material sequenced was whole blood, taken in connection with sensitization to the hapten diphenylcyclopropenone (DPC). The CDR3 here is CASSLEQGKDTQYF. The CDR3 DNA reads as TGTGCCAGCAGCTTAGAACAGGGGAAGGATACGCAGTATTTT. Together with reference TRBV13 and TRBJ2-3, the CDR3 gives the full variable domain: AAGVIQSPRHLIKEKRETATLKCYPIPRHDTVYWYQQGPGQDPQFLISFYEKMQSDKGSIPDRFSAQQFSDYHSELNMSSLELGDSALYFCASSLEQGKDTQYFGPGTRLTVL.